The 12 T cell receptor beta chains listed next were all sequenced from one sample in a study of T cell repertoires in cytomegalovirus infection. TCRdb reprocessed the reads with MiXCR, giving one entry per CDR3 protein. The sample lists roughly 230,000 distinct CDR3 sequences, 9% to 15% occurring once. Specimen: PBMCs. Receptors were obtained from a human donor in good health (CMV status not recorded). Some clones in this sample may be carry-over from other donors' samples.

CDR3 sequence: CSVEAGGAVRKTQYF. DNA of the CDR3: TGCAGCGTTGAAGCCGGGGGGGCAGTGAGAAAGACCCAGTACTTC. The V and J genes are TRBV29-1 and TRBJ2-5; TRBD2 aligns across 8 bases. The germline V gene encodes CDR1 SQVTM and CDR2 ANQGSEA. CDR3 length equals 15 residues. J was trimmed by 6 bases and V by 1 base; bases with no gene match: 10.

This clonotype was found many times. This rearrangement joins TRBV19 to TRBJ1-5; 9 nucleotides line up with TRBD1. The CDR3 spans 16 residues. Germline V lookup: CDR1 LNHDA, CDR2 SQIVND (reference sequence). The ends lost 6 bases at V and 2 bases at J; junction bases unmatched: 8. The CDR3 DNA reads as TGTGCCAGTAGCCAGTGGACAGGGGATGGCAATCAGCCCCAGCATTTT. Translation gives CASSQWTGDGNQPQHF.

Ten or more counts support this clonotype. V usage is TRBV12-3 or TRBV12-4 and J usage is TRBJ1-1, with D maybe TRBD1 (6 bases). This CDR3 has 16 residues. Trimming stripped 6 bases from V and 0 bases from J, with 17 bases between. The CDR3 DNA reads as TGTGCCAGCAGCTCTGGGAGGGGGGGGATGAACACTGAAGCTTTCTTT. This translates into CASSSGRGGMNTEAFF.

This clonotype was recorded a few times. The chain combines TRBV5-1 with TRBJ2-1; possibly TRBD1 for D (6 bases). CDR1 and CDR2 from the germline V gene are SGHRS and YFSETQ. This CDR3 contains 15 residues. Trimming removed 4 bases from V and 7 bases from J, with 18 bases in between. CDR3 sequence reads: CASSPTGIRGNEQFF. The CDR3 coding sequence is TGCGCCAGCAGCCCAACCGGGATTAGGGGGAATGAGCAGTTCTTC.

This clonotype showed up just a few times. The V gene is TRBV2, the J gene TRBJ2-1, with D possibly matching TRBD1 (6 bases). CDR1 is SNHLY and CDR2 is FYNNEI in the germline V gene. CDR3 length: 12 amino acids. The V gene lost 4 bases and the J gene lost 8 bases, with 9 bases spanning the gap. The CDR3 loop reads CASSGPGDEQFF. The CDR3 nucleotides read TGTGCCAGCAGTGGGCCAGGGGATGAGCAGTTCTTC. Using reference TRBV2 and TRBJ2-1 for the parts outside the CDR3, the full variable domain is EPEVTQTPSHQVTQMGQEVILRCVPISNHLYFYWYRQILGQKVEFLVSFYNNEISEKSEIFDDQFSVERPDGSNFTLKIRSTKLEDSAMYFCASSGPGDEQFFGPGTRLTVL.

This clonotype showed up many times. This rearrangement joins TRBV7-2 to TRBJ1-2; TRBD1 is a possible D gene (5 bases). The V end was cut by 1 base, the J end by 3 bases, with 9 bases between. Germline-derived CDR1 and CDR2 are SGHTA and FQGNSA. This CDR3 is built from 14 residues. CDR3 DNA sequence: TGTGCCAGCAGCTTAGGGCCCAGGGACTATGGCTACACCTTC. It codes for CASSLGPRDYGYTF.

The rearrangement links TRBV9 to TRBJ1-6, with TRBD1 identical over 7 bases. The V gene end was trimmed by 2 bases and the J gene end by 7 bases; junction bases not matched to a gene: 3. The CDR3 consists of 14 residues. CDR1 SGDLS and CDR2 YYNGEE come from the germline V gene. The CDR3 loop reads CASSVTGRNSPLHF. CDR3 nucleotide sequence: TGTGCCAGCAGCGTGACAGGGCGGAATTCACCCCTCCACTTT.

The sample holds many counts of this clonotype. The chain has TRBV4-3 and TRBJ2-1, with 10 bases identical to TRBD2. The CDR3 extends over 18 amino acids. Germline V gives CDR1 LGHNA, CDR2 YSLEER. V was clipped by 0 bases and J by 8 bases; unmatched bases: 13. As DNA, the CDR3 is TGCGCCAGCAGCCAAGACCGTGGTAGCGGGAGGATGTCGGATGAGCAGTTCTTC. Its translation is CASSQDRGSGRMSDEQFF.

This clonotype appeared a few times. The chain recombines TRBV4-1 with TRBJ1-3; perhaps TRBD1 as D (5 bases). Germline V gives CDR1 MGHRA, CDR2 YSYEKL. V was shortened by 3 bases and J by 9 bases, with 12 bases between the two germline ends. The CDR3 is 13 residues long. CDR3 bases: TGCGCCAGCAGCCACGACCGGGACGTCACCATATATTTT. Protein: CASSHDRDVTIYF.

The chain couples TRBV20-1 to TRBJ2-1, with 11 bases identical to TRBD1. In germline, CDR1 is DFQATT, CDR2 SNEGSKA (reference sequence). The CDR3 contains 16 residues. V trimming: 0 bases; J trimming: 7 bases; junction bases outside the gene matches: 8. CDR3 amino acids: CSAREGGQGVRNEQFF. CDR3 coding DNA: TGCAGTGCTAGAGAAGGGGGACAGGGGGTGAGGAATGAGCAGTTCTTC.

This clonotype was observed many times. The V and J genes are TRBV7-2 and TRBJ1-1; no clear D. Deletions cut 6 bases from V and 1 base from J, with 12 bases between. This CDR3 contains 14 residues. Germline loops: CDR1 SGHTA, CDR2 FQGNSA. The CDR3 region is CASRPSLENTEAFF. In nucleotides, the CDR3 is TGTGCCAGCAGACCATCTCTCGAGAACACTGAAGCTTTCTTT. The entire variable domain, with the rest obtained from reference TRBV7-2 and TRBJ1-1, is as follows: GAGVSQSPSNKVTEKGKDVELRCDPISGHTALYWYRQSLGQGLEFLIYFQGNSAPDKSGLPSDRFSAERTGGSVSTLTIQRTQQEDSAVYLCASRPSLENTEAFFGQGTRLTVV.

In this sample, this clonotype turned up a few times. The V and J genes are TRBV29-1 and TRBJ2-1; a possible D gene is TRBD1 (6 bases). Germline CDR1 and CDR2: SQVTM and ANQGSEA. V was cut by 7 bases and J by 7 bases, with 11 bases left in between. The CDR3 is 11 amino acids. The CDR3 region has the DNA TGCAGCGACCAGGACAGAAATGAGCAGTTCTTC. This encodes CSDQDRNEQFF.